These T cell receptor beta chains were read from a single sample in a study of blood T cell repertoires in COVID-19. Using immunoSEQ multiplex PCR, the repertoire was profiled, and TCRdb retains in-frame clones only, with some absent. The sample lists 300,000 to 450,000 clones; about 89% were seen once. Sample: peripheral blood. Receptors were obtained from a woman aged 30 to 39 with COVID-19, enrolled during active disease. Both conserved end residues are trimmed from each CDR3. Expanded clones are given a class, and other clones once, few, many or no size at all.

clone_size: -; v_call: TRBV3-1/TRBV3-2; j_call: TRBJ1-1; cdr3_aa: ASSPLTGVENTEAF
clone_size: few; v_call: TRBV6-4; j_call: TRBJ2-1; cdr3_aa: ATRDIGLAYNEQF
clone_size: -; v_call: TRBV11-2; j_call: TRBJ2-5; cdr3_aa: ASSLRGGLGETQY
clone_size: -; v_call: TRBV6-8; j_call: TRBJ2-3; cdr3_aa: ASNETKNDTQY
clone_size: -; v_call: TRBV27; j_call: TRBJ2-1; cdr3_aa: ASSLSGNEQF
clone_size: -; v_call: TRBV5-6; j_call: TRBJ2-7; cdr3_aa: ASSAQGAYEQY
clone_size: -; v_call: TRBV28; j_call: TRBJ2-6; cdr3_aa: ASSPAGAGANVLT
clone_size: once; v_call: TRBV2; j_call: TRBJ2-2; cdr3_aa: ASSEFLAGGTGELF
clone_size: -; v_call: TRBV19; j_call: TRBJ1-2; cdr3_aa: ASSIRQGDGYT
clone_size: -; v_call: TRBV3-1/TRBV3-2; j_call: TRBJ1-5; cdr3_aa: ASSQDTTLAGPQH
clone_size: -; v_call: TRBV28; j_call: TRBJ2-5; cdr3_aa: ATNREETQY
clone_size: once; v_call: TRBV4-1; j_call: TRBJ1-5; cdr3_aa: ASSQDFSQPQH
clone_size: -; v_call: TRBV28; j_call: TRBJ2-5; cdr3_aa: ATYPASSGRAVETQY
clone_size: -; v_call: TRBV6-5; j_call: TRBJ1-3; cdr3_aa: ASIPGVGFGNTIY
clone_size: -; v_call: TRBV5-1; j_call: TRBJ2-1; cdr3_aa: ASSSTLAVTRNEQF
clone_size: -; v_call: TRBV7-2; j_call: TRBJ2-7; cdr3_aa: ASSLGLAGAPTYEQY
clone_size: -; v_call: TRBV10-3; j_call: TRBJ2-5; cdr3_aa: AISESSGASGGSQQETQY
clone_size: once; v_call: TRBV28; j_call: TRBJ2-3; cdr3_aa: ASSSRGWSGNTDTQY
clone_size: -; v_call: TRBV24-1; j_call: TRBJ1-5; cdr3_aa: ATSDSSSPNQPQH
clone_size: once; v_call: TRBV6-5; j_call: TRBJ1-1; cdr3_aa: ASRPLDRGPEAF
clone_size: -; v_call: TRBV6-2/TRBV6-3; j_call: TRBJ1-6; cdr3_aa: ASSFTGESPLH
clone_size: -; v_call: TRBV5-1; j_call: TRBJ1-2; cdr3_aa: ASSFFQQGDGYT
clone_size: few; v_call: TRBV7-8; j_call: TRBJ2-3; cdr3_aa: ASSLERGPGTQY
clone_size: -; v_call: TRBV29-1; j_call: TRBJ1-2; cdr3_aa: SVEGTGIYGYT
clone_size: -; v_call: TRBV6-2/TRBV6-3; j_call: TRBJ2-3; cdr3_aa: ASSYSPGLADTDTQY
clone_size: -; v_call: TRBV27; j_call: TRBJ1-1; cdr3_aa: ASSLSGALRPEAF